This is a list of T cell receptor beta chains from one sample in a study of T cells after yellow fever vaccination. Via MiXCR, TCRdb re-called the 5' RACE reads, giving one row per CDR3 protein. This table holds roughly 350,000 distinct CDR3 sequences, over 4% found once. The starting material was PBMCs, obtained 5 days after the yellow fever booster vaccination. The origin of the receptors is a man younger than 35 who received the YFV17D yellow fever vaccine. The CDR3 runs from the conserved cysteine through the conserved F or W. The order of the fields is clone size, J gene, D gene, V gene, CDR3 DNA, CDR3 protein. D genes are given only for firm matches. Not all rows give a size; the values are once, few, many and, for expanded clones, a class.

.	TRBJ2-2	TRBD1	TRBV11-2	TGTGCCAGCAGCCAGGACAGGGGAACTAACACCGGGGAGCTGTTTTTT	CASSQDRGTNTGELFF
.	TRBJ2-2	.	TRBV14	TGTGCCAGCAGCCAAGTTAACACCGGGGAGCTGTTTTTT	CASSQVNTGELFF
few	TRBJ2-7	.	TRBV5-1	TGCGCCAGCACCCTGGATCCGGGGAGCTTCAACGAGCAGTACTTC	CASTLDPGSFNEQYF
many	TRBJ1-5	.	TRBV4-3	TGCGCCAGCAGCCAGATGGGATCCAGGGGAGACCAGCCCCAGCATTTT	CASSQMGSRGDQPQHF
many	TRBJ2-3	TRBD2	TRBV13	TGTGCCAGCAGCTCACGTGGGACTAGCGGTAGCACAGATACGCAGTATTTT	CASSSRGTSGSTDTQYF
few	TRBJ1-1	.	TRBV29-1	TGCAGCGTTGAAGAGGCAGGTAACACTGAAGCTTTCTTT	CSVEEAGNTEAFF
.	TRBJ2-3	.	TRBV6-6	TGTGCCAGCTCGGCCAGAGCTAGCACAGATACGCAGTATTTT	CASSARASTDTQYF
many	TRBJ1-3	TRBD1	TRBV20-1	TGCAGTGCTAGAGATACAGGGGGAAGCTCTGGAAACACCATATATTTT	CSARDTGGSSGNTIYF
few	TRBJ1-2	.	TRBV14	TGTGCCAGCAGCCAACGTTCTCAGCTTTCTTATGGCTACACCTTC	CASSQRSQLSYGYTF
many	TRBJ2-2	.	TRBV7-8	TGTGCCAGCAGCTCGACAGGGAACACCGGGGAGCTGTTTTTT	CASSSTGNTGELFF
.	TRBJ1-5	.	TRBV4-1	TGCGCCAGCAGCCAAGCAGTTGCGGATCAGCCCCAGCATTTT	CASSQAVADQPQHF
many	TRBJ1-4	TRBD1	TRBV7-9	TGTGCCAGCAGCTCCCAGACAGGGTCTGCAACTAATGAAAAACTGTTTTTT	CASSSQTGSATNEKLFF
many	TRBJ1-5	TRBD1	TRBV7-2	TGTGCCAGCAGCGCAGGACAGGGTCAGCCCCAGCATTTT	CASSAGQGQPQHF
.	TRBJ1-4	.	TRBV6-5	TGTGCCAGCAGTTACGGCGGAAGGTCGAGTGAAAAACTGTTTTTT	CASSYGGRSSEKLFF
few	TRBJ2-2	.	TRBV7-2	TGTGCCAGCACCGCGCCGGTGGGGTACACCGGGGAGCTGTTTTTT	CASTAPVGYTGELFF
many	TRBJ1-1	.	TRBV6-5	TGTGCCAGCAGAGATCCGGACGAAGATGAAGCTTTCTTT	CASRDPDEDEAFF
.	TRBJ1-1	.	TRBV21-1	TGTGCCAGCAGCAAAGCATCGCCCCCTGAAGCTTTCTTT	CASSKASPPEAFF
.	TRBJ2-1	.	TRBV12-3/TRBV12-4	TGTGCCAGCAGTTTTTTCAGGATCGATGAGCAGTTCTTC	CASSFFRIDEQFF
many	TRBJ1-1	.	TRBV3-1	TGTGCCAGCAGCCAAGGGGCGGGTGAAGCTTTCTTT	CASSQGAGEAFF
few	TRBJ1-2	TRBD1	TRBV4-1	TGCGCCAGCAGCCAGAGCCAGGGGGCGACCCCTAACTATGGCTACACCTTC	CASSQSQGATPNYGYTF
many	TRBJ2-3	.	TRBV5-1	TGCGCCAGCAGCATGGGGGCCAGCACAGATACGCAGTATTTT	CASSMGASTDTQYF
.	TRBJ1-1	TRBD1	TRBV20-1	TGCAGTGCTAGTGCCCCCCGACAGGGAGACACTGAAGCTTTCTTT	CSASAPRQGDTEAFF
.	TRBJ2-1	.	TRBV12-3/TRBV12-4	TGTGCCAGCAGTTGGGGGGTAAGCTCCTACAATGAGCAGTTCTTC	CASSWGVSSYNEQFF
many	TRBJ1-2	.	TRBV7-2	TGTGCCAGCAGCCAGACACCTAACTATGGCTACACCTTC	CASSQTPNYGYTF
few	TRBJ1-1	TRBD1	TRBV19	TGTGCCAGTAGTAGCGACAGGGGCGGCACTGAAGCTTTCTTT	CASSSDRGGTEAFF
.	TRBJ2-1	TRBD1	TRBV5-1	TGCGCCAGCAGCACAGGCGGTTTGCGGACAGGGGAAATGCGGAATGAGCAGTTCTTC	CASSTGGLRTGEMRNEQFF
many	TRBJ1-5	.	TRBV2	TGTGCCAGCACAAGAGAGGGTGTGTCGCAGCCCCAGCATTTT	CASTREGVSQPQHF
many	TRBJ1-2	.	TRBV7-2	TGTGCCAGCAGCTTACCGCTCACCTATGGCTACACCTTC	CASSLPLTYGYTF
few	TRBJ2-3	.	TRBV4-2	TGTGCCAGCAGCCAAAGGGCGGAAAGCACAGATACGCAGTATTTT	CASSQRAESTDTQYF
.	TRBJ2-2	.	TRBV6-2/TRBV6-3	TGTGCCAGCAGTTACGTCGCCACCGGGGAGCTGTTTTTT	CASSYVATGELFF
few	TRBJ1-2	TRBD1	TRBV30	TGTGCCTGGAGCGACGGACAGGGACTCGGCTACACCTTC	CAWSDGQGLGYTF
many	TRBJ2-7	.	TRBV7-2	TGTGCCAGCAGCTCCCGTTTCAGTCCATCTCCGAGCGACCGGTACTCTCGGGTTCATGGCGAGCAGTACTTC	CASSSRFSPSPSDRYSRVHGEQYF
many	TRBJ1-4	.	TRBV7-2	TGTGCCAGCAGCCTGAAATGGAATGAAAAACTGTTTTTT	CASSLKWNEKLFF
.	TRBJ2-1	TRBD2	TRBV13	TGTGCCAGCAGCTCCGGGACTAGCGGGAATGAGCAGTTCTTC	CASSSGTSGNEQFF
many	TRBJ2-3	.	TRBV7-2	TGTGCCAGCAGCTTGGACAGAGCCTCAGATACGCAGTATTTT	CASSLDRASDTQYF
many	TRBJ2-1	.	TRBV24-1	TGTGCCACCAGTCGGTACAATGAGCAGTTCTTC	CATSRYNEQFF
few	TRBJ1-1	.	TRBV3-1	TGTGCCAGCAGCCAGGGATCCCAGGGAGACACTGAAGCTTTCTTT	CASSQGSQGDTEAFF
few	TRBJ1-5	TRBD1	TRBV4-1	TGCGCCAGCAGCCGATCGCCCCCGGAACAGGGGGTTGGTCAGCCCCAGCATTTT	CASSRSPPEQGVGQPQHF
many	TRBJ2-1	TRBD2	TRBV5-1	TGCGCCAGCACCCCTGCCGGGGGGAGCTCCTACAATGAGCAGTTCTTC	CASTPAGGSSYNEQFF
.	TRBJ2-7	.	TRBV30	TGTGCCTGGAGTGAGGATAGGGGCTACGAGCAGTACTTC	CAWSEDRGYEQYF
few	TRBJ1-1	TRBD1	TRBV20-1	TGCAGTGCTTGGGACAGTATTAGACCTGAAGCTTTCTTT	CSAWDSIRPEAFF
.	TRBJ1-1	.	TRBV10-3	TGTGCCTCGGGGGGGATCACTGAAGCTTTCTTT	CASGGITEAFF
.	TRBJ1-5	.	TRBV18	TGTGCCAGCTCACCTATAATGAATCAGCCCCAGCATTTT	CASSPIMNQPQHF
few	TRBJ2-3	TRBD2	TRBV28	TGTGCCAGCAGTTCCCCTGGTAGCGGGGTAGGTGATACGCAGTATTTT	CASSSPGSGVGDTQYF
.	TRBJ2-1	.	TRBV14	TGTGCCAGCAGCCAAGAGCGGGGCCCCTTCGTTGAGCAGTTCTTC	CASSQERGPFVEQFF
few	TRBJ2-3	TRBD1	TRBV30	TGTGCCTGGAAGAGGGACAGGGGCACAGATACGCAGTATTTT	CAWKRDRGTDTQYF
.	TRBJ2-3	TRBD2	TRBV29-1	TGCAGCGTTGGGCGGGGGGGCCCAGATACGCAGTATTTT	CSVGRGGPDTQYF
.	TRBJ2-7	TRBD1	TRBV20-1	TGCAGTTCCAAGACAGGGAGCTCCTACGAGCAGTACTTC	CSSKTGSSYEQYF
many	TRBJ2-7	TRBD1	TRBV5-1	TGCGCCAGCAGGCCTACAGGGGGCGAGGTAAATTCGCAGTACTTC	CASRPTGGEVNSQYF
few	TRBJ2-1	.	TRBV7-9	TGTGCCAGCAGACCTCCCGCAGGGCGACAATCAAACAATGAGCAGTTCTTC	CASRPPAGRQSNNEQFF
.	TRBJ1-1	.	TRBV6-2/TRBV6-3	TGTGCCAGCAGTTACGAGAGGTATCGGATGAACACTGAAGCTTTCTTT	CASSYERYRMNTEAFF
few	TRBJ2-1	.	TRBV7-9	TGTGCCAGCAGTCTTGGGGGCAGGTCGGCCTACAATGAGCAGTTCTTC	CASSLGGRSAYNEQFF
.	TRBJ2-1	.	TRBV5-1	TGCGCCAGCAGCTCGCACTTGGGCGCCTACAATGAGCAGTTCTTC	CASSSHLGAYNEQFF
.	TRBJ1-2	.	TRBV7-2	TGTGCCAGCAGCCCGCTACAGGGTGGGGACTATGGCTACACCTTC	CASSPLQGGDYGYTF